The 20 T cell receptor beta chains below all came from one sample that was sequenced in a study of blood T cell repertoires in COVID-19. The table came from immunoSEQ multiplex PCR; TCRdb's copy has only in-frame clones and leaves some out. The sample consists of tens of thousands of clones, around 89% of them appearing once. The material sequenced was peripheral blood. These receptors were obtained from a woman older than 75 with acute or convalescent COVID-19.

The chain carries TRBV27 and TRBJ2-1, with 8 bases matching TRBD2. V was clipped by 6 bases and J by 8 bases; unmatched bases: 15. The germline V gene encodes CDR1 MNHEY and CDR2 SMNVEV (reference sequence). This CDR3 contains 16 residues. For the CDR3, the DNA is TGTGCCAGCAGCCCGGAAACTAGCGGACATAGGGATGAGCAGTTCTTC. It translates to CASSPETSGHRDEQFF.

CDR3 sequence reads: CASSQDRDNQETQYF. The CDR3 nucleotides are TGCGCCAGCAGCCAAGACCGGGACAACCAAGAGACCCAGTACTTC. The chain joins TRBV4-1 to TRBJ2-5, with D possibly matching TRBD1 (6 bases). Germline lookup yields CDR1 MGHRA and CDR2 YSYEKL. The CDR3 consists of 15 residues. Trimming stripped 0 bases from V and 0 bases from J, with 8 bases between.

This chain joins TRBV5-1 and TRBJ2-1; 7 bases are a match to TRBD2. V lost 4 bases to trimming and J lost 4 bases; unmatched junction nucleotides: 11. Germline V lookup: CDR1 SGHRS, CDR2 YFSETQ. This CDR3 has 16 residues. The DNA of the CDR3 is TGCGCCAGCAGCGAGGATGCGGGAGTAGGATACAATGAGCAGTTCTTC. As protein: CASSEDAGVGYNEQFF.

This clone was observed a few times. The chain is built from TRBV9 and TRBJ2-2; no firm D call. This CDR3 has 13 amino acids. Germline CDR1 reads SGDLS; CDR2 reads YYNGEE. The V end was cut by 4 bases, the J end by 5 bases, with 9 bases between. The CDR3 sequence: CASSWAPTGELFF. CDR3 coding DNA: TGTGCCAGCAGCTGGGCACCAACCGGGGAGCTGTTTTTT.

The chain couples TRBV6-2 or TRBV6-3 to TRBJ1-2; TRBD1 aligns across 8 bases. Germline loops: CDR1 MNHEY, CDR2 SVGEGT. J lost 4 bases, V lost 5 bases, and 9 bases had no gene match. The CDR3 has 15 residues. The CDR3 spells CASSQGTGGAYGYTF. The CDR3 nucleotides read TGTGCCAGCAGTCAAGGAACAGGGGGGGCCTATGGCTACACCTTC.

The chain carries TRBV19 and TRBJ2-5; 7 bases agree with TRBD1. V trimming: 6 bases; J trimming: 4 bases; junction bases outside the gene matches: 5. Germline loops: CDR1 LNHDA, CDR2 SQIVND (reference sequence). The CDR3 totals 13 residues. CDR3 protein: CASSLQGRETQYF. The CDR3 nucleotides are TGTGCCAGTAGCTTACAGGGGAGAGAGACCCAGTACTTC. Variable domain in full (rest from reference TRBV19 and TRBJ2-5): DGGITQSPKYLFRKEGQNVTLSCEQNLNHDAMYWYRQDPGQGLRLIYYSQIVNDFQKGDIAEGYSVSREKKESFPLTVTSAQKNPTAFYLCASSLQGRETQYFGPGTRLLVL.

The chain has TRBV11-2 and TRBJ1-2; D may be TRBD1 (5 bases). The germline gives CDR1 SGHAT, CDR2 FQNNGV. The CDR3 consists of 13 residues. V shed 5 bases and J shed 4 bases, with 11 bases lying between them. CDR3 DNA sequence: TGTGCCAGCAGCACCGGGACTCTCTATGGCTACACCTTC. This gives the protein CASSTGTLYGYTF.

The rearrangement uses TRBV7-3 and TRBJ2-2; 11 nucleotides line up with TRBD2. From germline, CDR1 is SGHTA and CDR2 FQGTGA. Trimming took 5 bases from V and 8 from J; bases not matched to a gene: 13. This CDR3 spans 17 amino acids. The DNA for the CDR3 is TGTGCCAGCAGCGCCGATCCTAGCGGGAGGACTACTGGGGAGCTGTTTTTT. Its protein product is CASSADPSGRTTGELFF.

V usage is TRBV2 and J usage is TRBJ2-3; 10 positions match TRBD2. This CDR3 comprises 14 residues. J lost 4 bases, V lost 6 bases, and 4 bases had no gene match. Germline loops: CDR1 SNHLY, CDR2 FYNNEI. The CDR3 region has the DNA TGTGCCAGCAGGGTAGCGGGGGGACCAGATACGCAGTATTTT. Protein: CASRVAGGPDTQYF. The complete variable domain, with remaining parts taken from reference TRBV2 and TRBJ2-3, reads EPEVTQTPSHQVTQMGQEVILRCVPISNHLYFYWYRQILGQKVEFLVSFYNNEISEKSEIFDDQFSVERPDGSNFTLKIRSTKLEDSAMYFCASRVAGGPDTQYFGPGTRLTVL.

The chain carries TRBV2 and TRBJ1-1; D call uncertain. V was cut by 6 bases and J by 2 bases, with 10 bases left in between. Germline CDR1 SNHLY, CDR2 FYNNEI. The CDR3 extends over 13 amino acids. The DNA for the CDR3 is TGTGCCAGCAGCCGGAACAGTAACACTGAAGCTTTCTTT. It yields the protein CASSRNSNTEAFF.

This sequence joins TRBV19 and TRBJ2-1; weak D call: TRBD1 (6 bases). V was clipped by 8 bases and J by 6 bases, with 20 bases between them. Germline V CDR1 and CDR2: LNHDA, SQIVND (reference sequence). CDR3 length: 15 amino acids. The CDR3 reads CASSYRDNTGNEQFF. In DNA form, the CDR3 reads TGTGCCAGTTCCTACAGGGACAACACGGGCAATGAGCAGTTCTTC.

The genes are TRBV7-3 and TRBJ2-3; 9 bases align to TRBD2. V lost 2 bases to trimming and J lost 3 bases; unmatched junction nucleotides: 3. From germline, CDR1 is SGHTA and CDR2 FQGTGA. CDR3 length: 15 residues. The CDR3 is CASSLGTSMTDTQYF. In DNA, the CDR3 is TGTGCCAGCAGCTTAGGGACTAGCATGACAGATACGCAGTATTTT.

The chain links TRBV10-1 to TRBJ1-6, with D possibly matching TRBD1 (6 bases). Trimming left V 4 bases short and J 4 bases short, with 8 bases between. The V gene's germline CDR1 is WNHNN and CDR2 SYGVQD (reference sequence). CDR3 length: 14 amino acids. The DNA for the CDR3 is TGCGCCAGCAGTGTGGACAGATATAATTCACCCCTCCACTTT. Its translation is CASSVDRYNSPLHF.

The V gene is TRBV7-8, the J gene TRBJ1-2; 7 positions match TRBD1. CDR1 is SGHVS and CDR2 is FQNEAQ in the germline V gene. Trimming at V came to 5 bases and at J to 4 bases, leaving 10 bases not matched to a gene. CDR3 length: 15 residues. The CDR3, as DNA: TGTGCCAGCAGCACACGACAGGGATGGGGCTATGGCTACACCTTC. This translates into CASSTRQGWGYGYTF.

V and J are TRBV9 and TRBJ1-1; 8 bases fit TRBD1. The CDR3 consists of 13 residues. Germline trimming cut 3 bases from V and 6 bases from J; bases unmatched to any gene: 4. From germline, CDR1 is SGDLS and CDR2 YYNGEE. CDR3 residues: CASSGQGRAEAFF. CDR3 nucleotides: TGTGCCAGCAGCGGACAGGGGCGGGCTGAAGCTTTCTTT. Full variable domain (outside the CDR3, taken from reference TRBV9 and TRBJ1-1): DSGVTQTPKHLITATGQRVTLRCSPRSGDLSVYWYQQSLDQGLQFLIQYYNGEERAKGNILERFSAQQFPDLHSELNLSSLELGDSALYFCASSGQGRAEAFFGQGTRLTVV.

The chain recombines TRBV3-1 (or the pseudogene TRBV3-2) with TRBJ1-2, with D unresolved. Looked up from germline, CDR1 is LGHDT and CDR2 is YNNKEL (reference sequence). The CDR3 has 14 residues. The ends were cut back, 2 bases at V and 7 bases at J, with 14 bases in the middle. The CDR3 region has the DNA TGTGCCAGCAGCCAACGAGACGGAGTGCGTGGCTACACCTTC. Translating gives CASSQRDGVRGYTF.

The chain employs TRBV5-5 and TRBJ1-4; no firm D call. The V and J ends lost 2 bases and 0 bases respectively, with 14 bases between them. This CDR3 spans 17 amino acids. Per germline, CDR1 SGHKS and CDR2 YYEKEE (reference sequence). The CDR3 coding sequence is TGTGCCAGCAGCTTACGTTTAGCCACCACAACTAATGAAAAACTGTTTTTT. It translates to CASSLRLATTTNEKLFF.

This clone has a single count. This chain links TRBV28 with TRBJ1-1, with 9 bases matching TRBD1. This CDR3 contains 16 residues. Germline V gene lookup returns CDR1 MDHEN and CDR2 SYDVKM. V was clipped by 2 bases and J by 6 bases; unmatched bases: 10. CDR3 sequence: CASSLATGTGSAEAFF. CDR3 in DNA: TGTGCCAGCAGTTTAGCTACCGGGACAGGGAGCGCTGAAGCTTTCTTT.

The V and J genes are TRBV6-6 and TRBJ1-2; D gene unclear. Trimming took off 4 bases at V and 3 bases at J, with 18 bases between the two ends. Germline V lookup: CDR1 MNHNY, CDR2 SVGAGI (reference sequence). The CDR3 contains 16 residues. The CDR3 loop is CASSWLQSIGDYGYTF. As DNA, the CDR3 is TGTGCCAGCAGTTGGCTCCAGTCAATCGGGGACTATGGCTACACCTTC.

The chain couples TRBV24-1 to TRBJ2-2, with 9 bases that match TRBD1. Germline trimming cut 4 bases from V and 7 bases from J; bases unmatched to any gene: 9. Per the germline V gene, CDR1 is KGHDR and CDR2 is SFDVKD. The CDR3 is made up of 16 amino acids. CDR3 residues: CATSDTGQGRGGELFF. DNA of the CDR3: TGTGCCACCAGTGACACGGGACAGGGAAGGGGCGGGGAGCTGTTTTTT.